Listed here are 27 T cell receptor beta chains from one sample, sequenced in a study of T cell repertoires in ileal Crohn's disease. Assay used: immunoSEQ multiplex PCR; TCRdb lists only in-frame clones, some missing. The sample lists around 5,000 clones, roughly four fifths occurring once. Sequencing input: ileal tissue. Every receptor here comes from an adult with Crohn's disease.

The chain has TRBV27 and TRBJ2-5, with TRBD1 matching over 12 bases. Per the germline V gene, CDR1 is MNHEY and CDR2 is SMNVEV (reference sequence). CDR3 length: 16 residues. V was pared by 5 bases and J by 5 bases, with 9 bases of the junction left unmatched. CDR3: CASSQPGQGARETQYF. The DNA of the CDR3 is TGTGCCAGCAGTCAACCGGGACAGGGGGCGCGGGAGACCCAGTACTTC.

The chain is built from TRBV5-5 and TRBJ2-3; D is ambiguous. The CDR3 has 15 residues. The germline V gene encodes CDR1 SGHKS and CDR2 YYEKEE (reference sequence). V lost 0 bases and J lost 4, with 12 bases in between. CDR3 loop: CASSLGPGSADTQYF. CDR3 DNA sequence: TGTGCCAGCAGCTTGGGGCCAGGTTCCGCAGATACGCAGTATTTT.

The CDR3 DNA follows: TGTGCCAGCAGCGTAAACCCGGGGGGAGATACGCAGTATTTT. It is translated as CASSVNPGGDTQYF. V usage is TRBV9 and J usage is TRBJ2-3; 7 nucleotides match TRBD2. From germline, CDR1 is SGDLS and CDR2 YYNGEE. This CDR3 is 14 amino acids long. V lost 1 base, J lost 5 bases, and 4 bases stayed unmatched.

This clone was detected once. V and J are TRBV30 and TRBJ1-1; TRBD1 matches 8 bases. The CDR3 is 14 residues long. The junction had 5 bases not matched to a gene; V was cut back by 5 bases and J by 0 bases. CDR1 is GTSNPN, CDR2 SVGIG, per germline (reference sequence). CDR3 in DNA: TGTGCCTGGGGACAGGGCCAGATGAACACTGAAGCTTTCTTT. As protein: CAWGQGQMNTEAFF.

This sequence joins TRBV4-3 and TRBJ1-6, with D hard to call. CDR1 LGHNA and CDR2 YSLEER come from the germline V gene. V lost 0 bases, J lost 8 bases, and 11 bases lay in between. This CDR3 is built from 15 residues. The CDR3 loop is CASSQDRNVDSPLHF. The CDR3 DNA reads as TGCGCCAGCAGCCAAGATAGAAACGTGGATTCACCCCTCCACTTT.

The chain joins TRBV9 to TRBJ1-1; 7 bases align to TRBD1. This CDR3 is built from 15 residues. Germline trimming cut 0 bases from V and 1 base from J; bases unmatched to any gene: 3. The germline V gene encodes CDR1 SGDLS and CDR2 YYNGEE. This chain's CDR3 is CASSVGTGSNTEAFF. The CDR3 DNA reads TGTGCCAGCAGCGTAGGGACAGGCTCGAACACTGAAGCTTTCTTT.

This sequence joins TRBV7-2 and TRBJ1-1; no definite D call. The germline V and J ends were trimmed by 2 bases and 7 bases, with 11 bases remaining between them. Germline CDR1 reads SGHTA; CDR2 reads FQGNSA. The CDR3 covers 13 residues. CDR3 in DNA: TGTGCCAGCAGCTTAAGCAGGAAAATTGAAGCTTTCTTT. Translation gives CASSLSRKIEAFF.

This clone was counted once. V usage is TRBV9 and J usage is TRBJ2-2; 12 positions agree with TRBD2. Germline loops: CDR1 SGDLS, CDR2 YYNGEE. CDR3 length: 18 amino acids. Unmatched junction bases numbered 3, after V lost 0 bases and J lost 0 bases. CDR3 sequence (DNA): TGTGCCAGCAGCGTAGTTGCTAGCGGGGGGGCGAACACCGGGGAGCTGTTTTTT. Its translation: CASSVVASGGANTGELFF.

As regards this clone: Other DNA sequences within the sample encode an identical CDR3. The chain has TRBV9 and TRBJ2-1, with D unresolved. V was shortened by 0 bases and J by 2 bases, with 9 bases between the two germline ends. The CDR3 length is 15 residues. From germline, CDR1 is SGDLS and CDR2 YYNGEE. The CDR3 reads CASSVESSTYNEQFF. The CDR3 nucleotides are TGTGCCAGCAGCGTAGAGAGCTCCACCTACAATGAGCAGTTCTTC.

The CDR3 DNA reads as TGTGCCAGCAGACCGACTAGCGGGCTTTACGAGCAGTACTTC. It specifies CASRPTSGLYEQYF. The chain uses TRBV7-8 and TRBJ2-7; TRBD2 aligns across 10 bases. This CDR3 has 14 amino acids. Per the germline V gene, CDR1 is SGHVS and CDR2 is FQNEAQ. Losses at the gene ends were 6 bases for V and 4 bases for J; bases not matched to a gene: 6.

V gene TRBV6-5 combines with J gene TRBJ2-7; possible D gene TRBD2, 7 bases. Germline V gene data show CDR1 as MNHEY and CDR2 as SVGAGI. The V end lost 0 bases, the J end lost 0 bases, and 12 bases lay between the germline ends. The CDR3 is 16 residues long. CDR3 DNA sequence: TGTGCCAGCAGTTACTCGGCCGGGGGGCCCTCCTACGAGCAGTACTTC. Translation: CASSYSAGGPSYEQYF.

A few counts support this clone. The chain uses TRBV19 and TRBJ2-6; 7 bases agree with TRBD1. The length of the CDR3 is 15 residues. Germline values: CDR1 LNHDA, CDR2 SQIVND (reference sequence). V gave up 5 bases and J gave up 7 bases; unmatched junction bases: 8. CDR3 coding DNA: TGTGCCAGTAGTCTTGGACAGGCCGGAGCCAACGTCCTGACTTTC. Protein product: CASSLGQAGANVLTF.

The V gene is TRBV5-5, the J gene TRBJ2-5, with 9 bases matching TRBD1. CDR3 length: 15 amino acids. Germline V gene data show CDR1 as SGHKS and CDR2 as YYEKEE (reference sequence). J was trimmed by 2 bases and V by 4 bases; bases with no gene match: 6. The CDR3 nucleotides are TGTGCCAGCAGCCGTGGGACAGGGAAGCAAGAGACCCAGTACTTC. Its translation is CASSRGTGKQETQYF.

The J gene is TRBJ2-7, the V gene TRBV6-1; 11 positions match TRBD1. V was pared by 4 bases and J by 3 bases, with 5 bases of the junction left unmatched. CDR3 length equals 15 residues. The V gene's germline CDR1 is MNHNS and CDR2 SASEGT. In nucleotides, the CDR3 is TGTGCCAGCAGTGGAGCCGGGACAGGGGGCTACGAGCAGTACTTC. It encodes CASSGAGTGGYEQYF.

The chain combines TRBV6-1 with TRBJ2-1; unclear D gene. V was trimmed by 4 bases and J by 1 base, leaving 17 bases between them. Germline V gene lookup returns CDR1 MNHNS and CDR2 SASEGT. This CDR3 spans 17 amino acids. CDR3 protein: CASSGGPAAQSYNEQFF. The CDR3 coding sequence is TGTGCCAGCAGTGGAGGCCCCGCGGCTCAATCCTACAATGAGCAGTTCTTC.

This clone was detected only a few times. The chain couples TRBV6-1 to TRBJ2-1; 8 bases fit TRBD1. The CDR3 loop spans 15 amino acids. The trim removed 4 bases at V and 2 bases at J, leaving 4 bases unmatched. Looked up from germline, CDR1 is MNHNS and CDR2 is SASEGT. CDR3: CASSGGTGTYNEQFF. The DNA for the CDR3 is TGTGCCAGCAGTGGAGGGACAGGTACCTACAATGAGCAGTTCTTC.

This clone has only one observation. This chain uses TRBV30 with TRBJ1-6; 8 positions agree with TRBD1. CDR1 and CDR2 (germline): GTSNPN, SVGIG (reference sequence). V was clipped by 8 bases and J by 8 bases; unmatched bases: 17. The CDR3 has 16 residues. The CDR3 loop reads CAGDRGSVPFDSPLHF. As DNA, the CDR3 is TGTGCCGGTGACAGGGGCTCTGTCCCTTTCGATTCACCCCTCCACTTT.

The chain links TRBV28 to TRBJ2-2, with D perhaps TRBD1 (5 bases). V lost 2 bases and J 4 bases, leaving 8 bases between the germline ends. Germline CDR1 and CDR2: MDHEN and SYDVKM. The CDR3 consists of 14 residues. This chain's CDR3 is CASSLQGVTGELFF. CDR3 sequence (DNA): TGTGCCAGCAGTTTACAGGGCGTCACCGGGGAGCTGTTTTTT.

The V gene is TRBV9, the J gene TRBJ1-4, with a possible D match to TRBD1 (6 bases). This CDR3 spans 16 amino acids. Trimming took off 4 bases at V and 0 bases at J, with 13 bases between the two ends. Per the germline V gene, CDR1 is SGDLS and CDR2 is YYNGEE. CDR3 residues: CASSKRTAATNEKLFF. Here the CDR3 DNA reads TGTGCCAGCAGCAAAAGGACAGCTGCAACTAATGAAAAACTGTTTTTT.

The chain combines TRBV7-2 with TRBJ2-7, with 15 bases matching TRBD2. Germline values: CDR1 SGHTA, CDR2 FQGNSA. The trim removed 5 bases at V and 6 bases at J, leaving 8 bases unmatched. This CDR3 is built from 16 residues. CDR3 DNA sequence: TGTGCCAGCAGCCCGACAGGGACTAGCGGGAGGCGCGAGCAGTACTTC. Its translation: CASSPTGTSGRREQYF.

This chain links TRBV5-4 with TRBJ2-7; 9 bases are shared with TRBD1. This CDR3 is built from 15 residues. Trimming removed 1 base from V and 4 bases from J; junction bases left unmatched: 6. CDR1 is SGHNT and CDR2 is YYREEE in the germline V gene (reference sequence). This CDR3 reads CASSLPDRGIYEQYF. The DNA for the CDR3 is TGTGCCAGCAGCTTGCCGGACAGGGGAATTTACGAGCAGTACTTC.

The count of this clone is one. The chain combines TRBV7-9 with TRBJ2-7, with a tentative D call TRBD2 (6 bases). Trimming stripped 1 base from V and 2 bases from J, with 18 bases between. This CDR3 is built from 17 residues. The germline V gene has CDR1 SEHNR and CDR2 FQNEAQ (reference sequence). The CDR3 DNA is TGTGCCAGCAGCTTAGGGGGTCGGCGGGACTGGACCTACGAGCAGTACTTC. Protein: CASSLGGRRDWTYEQYF.

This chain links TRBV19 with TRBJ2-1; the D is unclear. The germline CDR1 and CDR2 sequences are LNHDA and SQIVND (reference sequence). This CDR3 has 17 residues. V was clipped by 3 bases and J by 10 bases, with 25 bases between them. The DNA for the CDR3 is TGTGCCAGTAGTATCACCCAGGTGGGTATATACGGCTCCGAGCAGTTCTTC. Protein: CASSITQVGIYGSEQFF.

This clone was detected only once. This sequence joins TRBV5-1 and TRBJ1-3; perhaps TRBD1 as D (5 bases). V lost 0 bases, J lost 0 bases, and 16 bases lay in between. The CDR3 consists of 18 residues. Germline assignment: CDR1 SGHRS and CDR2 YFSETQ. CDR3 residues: CASSLGVGAINSGNTIYF. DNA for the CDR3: TGCGCCAGCAGCTTGGGCGTAGGGGCCATTAACTCTGGAAACACCATATATTTT. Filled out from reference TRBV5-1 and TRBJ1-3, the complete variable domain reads KAGVTQTPRYLIKTRGQQVTLSCSPISGHRSVSWYQQTPGQGLQFLFEYFSETQRNKGNFPGRFSGRQFSNSRSEMNVSTLELGDSALYLCASSLGVGAINSGNTIYFGEGSWLTVV.

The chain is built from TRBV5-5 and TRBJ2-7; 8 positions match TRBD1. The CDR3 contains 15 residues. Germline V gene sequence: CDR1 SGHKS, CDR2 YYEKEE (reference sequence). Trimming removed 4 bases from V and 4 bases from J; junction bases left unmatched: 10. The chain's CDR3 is CASSGSGTGPYEQYF. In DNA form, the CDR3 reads TGTGCCAGCAGCGGCTCCGGGACAGGACCGTACGAGCAGTACTTC.

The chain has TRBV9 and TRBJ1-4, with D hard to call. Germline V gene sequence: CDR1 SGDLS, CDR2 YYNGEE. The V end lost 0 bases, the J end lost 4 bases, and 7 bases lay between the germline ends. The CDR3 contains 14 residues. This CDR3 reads CASSVAGDNEKLFF. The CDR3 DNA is TGTGCCAGCAGCGTAGCGGGTGATAATGAAAAACTGTTTTTT. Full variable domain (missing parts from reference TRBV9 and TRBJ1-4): DSGVTQTPKHLITATGQRVTLRCSPRSGDLSVYWYQQSLDQGLQFLIQYYNGEERAKGNILERFSAQQFPDLHSELNLSSLELGDSALYFCASSVAGDNEKLFFGSGTQLSVL.

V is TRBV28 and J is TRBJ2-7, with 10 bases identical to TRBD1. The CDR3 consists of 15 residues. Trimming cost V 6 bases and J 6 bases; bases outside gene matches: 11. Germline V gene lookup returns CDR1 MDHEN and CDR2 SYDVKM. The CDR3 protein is CASRSFRDRGAEQYF. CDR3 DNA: TGTGCCAGCAGATCATTCCGGGACAGGGGAGCCGAGCAGTACTTC.